The rows below give T cell receptor beta chains drawn from one sample of a study of blood T cell repertoires in COVID-19. Repertoires were generated with immunoSEQ multiplex PCR, while TCRdb's copy carries only in-frame clones and drops some. The sample lists about 69,000 clones, approximately 84% seen once, with approximately 15% in the top ten. The specimen was peripheral blood. These receptors came from a man aged 40-49 years with COVID-19, enrolled during active disease. The CDR3 runs from the conserved cysteine through the conserved F or W. D genes are given only for firm matches.

j_gene,v_gene,d_gene,len,CDR3aa
TRBJ2-1,TRBV7-6,.,16,CASSSLTGTFQNEQFF
TRBJ1-1,TRBV28,.,10,CAIQDTEAFF
TRBJ2-5,TRBV5-4,TRBD2,15,CASSSGLAGEETQYF
TRBJ2-1,TRBV6-6,TRBD2,15,CASRIPGGLPNEQFF
TRBJ1-5,TRBV30,.,14,CAWSVGQGNQPQHF
TRBJ2-2,TRBV19,.,14,CASSIQTNTGELFF
TRBJ2-1,TRBV6-6,TRBD2,15,CASRAGTSGVNEQFF
TRBJ2-5,TRBV6-5,TRBD2,14,CASTGLADKETQYF
TRBJ2-5,TRBV19,TRBD1,13,CASSLGQEETQYF
TRBJ1-1,TRBV6-1,TRBD1,12,CASRLGDSKAFF
TRBJ2-2,TRBV7-9,.,17,CASSLGTDGESTGELFF
TRBJ1-2,TRBV5-1,TRBD1,14,CASRTGTGHYGYTF